The 29 T cell receptor beta chains below all came from one sample that was sequenced in a study of human T cells and chemical hapten exposure (dated by TCRdb to the early 2020s). The sample's time point, from its label and the paper: pre-sensitization, week 0. In light of the paper, this sample's treatment or condition label describes: therapeutic diphenylcyclopropenone sensitization with weekly scalp DPC. Total RNA was extracted from unfractionated whole blood collected in Tempus Blood RNA tubes. The library was built by means of RACE. Sequencer: NextSeq 500. TCRdb trimmed public reads at Q25 via fastp, called clones via MiXCR and kept in-frame beta chains. Under each unique CDR3 protein, matching rows form one entry showing the most common genes and DNA. In all, the sample holds roughly 50,000 distinct CDR3 sequences, and about 9.6% of those were seen once. 9.5% to 10% of the sample goes to the ten largest clones.

The sample here was whole blood, taken in connection with sensitization to the hapten diphenylcyclopropenone (DPC). These receptors all come from a woman aged 25 to 39 with alopecia areata. Some clones in this sample may be carry-over from other donors' samples.

Ten or more counts support this clonotype. The chain recombines TRBV7-8 with TRBJ1-4; D unclear. The CDR3 runs to 15 residues. Germline V CDR1 and CDR2: SGHVS, FQNEAQ. Trimming removed 3 bases at V and 4 bases at J, with 12 bases between. The CDR3 spells CASSFFLPGNEKLFF. The CDR3 DNA reads as TGTGCCAGCAGCTTTTTCCTACCCGGTAATGAAAAACTGTTTTTT.

This clonotype was seen only a few times. V gene TRBV2 combines with J gene TRBJ2-2; either TRBD1 or TRBD2 may fit D (6 bases each). CDR1 is SNHLY and CDR2 is FYNNEI in the germline V gene. CDR3 size: 13 residues. The V and J ends lost 6 bases and 7 bases respectively, with 12 bases between them. Written as DNA, the CDR3 is TGTGCCAGCAGGGAGGGGGGCTACGGGGAGCTGTTTTTT. The encoded protein is CASREGGYGELFF.

This clonotype came up a few times. The chain employs TRBV19 and TRBJ2-1, with 10 bases lining up with TRBD2. Germline CDR1 and CDR2: LNHDA and SQIVND (reference sequence). The trim removed 5 bases at V and 7 bases at J, leaving 11 bases unmatched. The CDR3 has 16 residues. This CDR3 reads CASSLTHSGGWNEQFF. The CDR3 coding sequence is TGTGCCAGTAGTCTTACGCATAGCGGGGGGTGGAATGAGCAGTTCTTC.

In its sample, this clonotype was seen a few times. The chain combines TRBV13 with TRBJ2-5; 7 bases map to TRBD2. Germline-derived CDR1 and CDR2 are PRHDT and FYEKMQ (reference sequence). Trimming cost V 9 bases and J 2 bases; bases outside gene matches: 3. The CDR3 extends over 12 amino acids. The CDR3, as DNA: TGTGCCAGTGGGCGGGGGCAAGAGACCCAGTACTTC. Translation gives CASGRGQETQYF.

A few counts support this clonotype. The chain carries TRBV7-2 and TRBJ2-3, with D possibly matching TRBD1 (6 bases). The germline gives CDR1 SGHTA, CDR2 FQGNSA. V lost 3 bases and J lost 1, with 14 bases in between. CDR3 length: 16 residues. Here the CDR3 DNA reads TGTGCCAGCAGCTTGGTAACAGGGATACGCACAGATACGCAGTATTTT. Protein: CASSLVTGIRTDTQYF.

This clonotype was seen more than once but under ten times. The V call is TRBV5-4, the J call TRBJ2-3; either TRBD1 or TRBD2 may supply D (5 bases each). Germline V gene data show CDR1 as SGHNT and CDR2 as YYREEE (reference sequence). This CDR3 is built from 14 residues. With 4 bases removed from V and 9 bases from J, the gap between germline ends came to 18 bases. This chain's CDR3 is CASSPQAGSFTQYF. CDR3 DNA: TGTGCCAGCAGCCCACAGGCGGGCAGCTTCACGCAGTATTTT.

This clonotype was recorded at least ten times. The gene calls are TRBV20-1 and TRBJ1-1, with D possibly matching TRBD1 (5 bases). The CDR3 loop spans 14 amino acids. From germline, CDR1 is DFQATT and CDR2 SNEGSKA (reference sequence). Trimming left V 6 bases short and J 1 base short, with 15 bases between. The CDR3: CSAPPGPQNTEAFF. In DNA form, the CDR3 reads TGCAGTGCCCCCCCGGGACCGCAGAACACTGAAGCTTTCTTT.

This clonotype was picked up a small number of times. The V gene is TRBV5-4, the J gene TRBJ1-2; D remains ambiguous. The CDR3 runs 14 residues. Trimming stripped 1 base from V and 7 bases from J, with 14 bases between. The germline CDR1 and CDR2 sequences are SGHNT and YYREEE (reference sequence). The chain's CDR3 is CASSLRVVGGGYTF. Here the CDR3 DNA reads TGTGCCAGCAGCTTGCGGGTGGTAGGAGGTGGCTACACCTTC. Based on the CDR3 plus reference TRBV5-4 and TRBJ1-2, the full variable domain is ETGVTQSPTHLIKTRGQQVTLRCSSQSGHNTVSWYQQALGQGPQFIFQYYREEENGRGNFPPRFSGLQFPNYSSELNVNALELDDSALYLCASSLRVVGGGYTFGSGTRLTVV.

The genes are TRBV13 and TRBJ1-4; D gene unclear. Germline V gene lookup returns CDR1 PRHDT and CDR2 FYEKMQ (reference sequence). V lost 4 bases and J 7 bases, leaving 13 bases between the germline ends. There are 14 residues in the CDR3. The CDR3 reads CASSSTERGEKLFF. DNA for the CDR3: TGTGCCAGCAGCTCTACAGAGCGTGGTGAAAAACTGTTTTTT. The full variable domain, rest sourced from reference TRBV13 and TRBJ1-4, is AAGVIQSPRHLIKEKRETATLKCYPIPRHDTVYWYQQGPGQDPQFLISFYEKMQSDKGSIPDRFSAQQFSDYHSELNMSSLELGDSALYFCASSSTERGEKLFFGSGTQLSVL.

This clonotype occurred many times. V and J are TRBV4-3 and TRBJ1-2; D call uncertain. The V end was cut by 4 bases, the J end by 7 bases, with 13 bases between. The germline V gene encodes CDR1 LGHNA and CDR2 YSLEER. This CDR3 is 13 amino acids long. Written as DNA, the CDR3 is TGCGCCAGCAGCCCGCGGAGGGAGGCTGGCTACACCTTC. Its protein is CASSPRREAGYTF.

This chain connects TRBV28 to TRBJ1-2; D not certain. V was clipped by 1 base and J by 8 bases, with 14 bases between them. The CDR3 length is 14 residues. Germline V CDR1 and CDR2: MDHEN, SYDVKM. The DNA of the CDR3 is TGTGCCAGCAGTTTATCCGCAGCGTTCGTAGGCTACACCTTC. This codes for CASSLSAAFVGYTF.

This clonotype was seen a few times. The chain joins TRBV4-1 to TRBJ1-5; TRBD1 matches 8 bases. The CDR3 consists of 16 residues. CDR1 and CDR2 (germline): MGHRA, YSYEKL. The junction had 4 bases not matched to a gene; V was cut back by 0 bases and J by 3 bases. The CDR3 DNA is TGCGCCAGCAGCCAAGACGTCAGGGGGCACAATCAGCCCCAGCATTTT. Its protein product is CASSQDVRGHNQPQHF.

This clonotype occurred many times. This chain uses TRBV10-3 with TRBJ1-2; tentatively, D is TRBD1 (5 bases). The CDR3 loop spans 16 amino acids. Germline V gene lookup returns CDR1 ENHRY and CDR2 SYGVKD. This chain's CDR3 is CASHYESQGNFYGYTF. CDR3 in DNA: TGTGCTAGCCATTACGAAAGCCAGGGAAATTTCTATGGCTACACCTTC.

V is TRBV5-1 and J is TRBJ2-7, with D possibly TRBD1 on 5 matching bases. CDR1 and CDR2 from the germline V gene are SGHRS and YFSETQ. The CDR3 has 13 amino acids. The V and J ends lost 0 bases and 5 bases respectively, with 9 bases between them. The CDR3 region is CASSLAGSNEQYF. The CDR3 region has the DNA TGCGCCAGCAGCTTGGCAGGGTCCAACGAGCAGTACTTC. Using reference TRBV5-1 and TRBJ2-7 for the parts outside the CDR3, the full variable domain is KAGVTQTPRYLIKTRGQQVTLSCSPISGHRSVSWYQQTPGQGLQFLFEYFSETQRNKGNFPGRFSGRQFSNSRSEMNVSTLELGDSALYLCASSLAGSNEQYFGPGTRLTVT.

Many counts were recorded for this clonotype. The DNA of the CDR3 is TGTGCCATCAGTGAGAGGGGACAGGGATCCACTGAAGCTTTCTTT. This codes for CAISERGQGSTEAFF. This sequence joins TRBV10-3 and TRBJ1-1; 9 positions agree with TRBD1. CDR1 and CDR2 from the germline V gene are ENHRY and SYGVKD. CDR3 length: 15 residues. V lost 2 bases to trimming and J lost 4 bases; unmatched junction nucleotides: 5.

This clonotype has ten or more counts. V gene TRBV6-2 or TRBV6-3 combines with J gene TRBJ1-5; no reliable D call. CDR1 and CDR2 from the germline V gene are MNHEY and SVGEGT. V was shortened by 0 bases and J by 5 bases, with 11 bases between the two germline ends. This CDR3 is built from 15 residues. The CDR3 nucleotides are TGTGCCAGCAGTTACTCGAGCGGGGAAGATCAGCCCCAGCATTTT. This sequence encodes CASSYSSGEDQPQHF.

This chain uses TRBV6-5 with TRBJ2-7; 11 positions match TRBD1. The CDR3 is 14 amino acids. The germline V gene encodes CDR1 MNHEY and CDR2 SVGAGI. J was trimmed by 7 bases and V by 4 bases; bases with no gene match: 6. CDR3 in amino acids: CASSFAGTGGEQYF. The CDR3 bases are TGTGCCAGCAGTTTTGCCGGGACAGGGGGTGAGCAGTACTTC.

This clonotype was picked up a small number of times. The genes are TRBV6-5 and TRBJ1-3; no reliable D call. CDR3 length: 15 amino acids. V lost 5 bases to trimming and J lost 0 bases, with 11 bases between them. Germline CDR1 and CDR2: MNHEY and SVGAGI. This CDR3 is CASSRQTGSGNTIYF. The CDR3, as DNA: TGTGCCAGCAGTCGGCAGACGGGCTCTGGAAACACCATATATTTT.

This clonotype was seen ten or more times. The chain joins TRBV12-3 or TRBV12-4 to TRBJ2-3, with D unclear. Trimming took 5 bases from V and 0 from J, leaving 12 bases between them. This CDR3 spans 15 amino acids. The CDR3 loop reads CASSDIGRSTDTQYF. CDR3 DNA sequence: TGTGCCAGCAGTGACATAGGACGCAGCACAGATACGCAGTATTTT.

The chain joins TRBV30 to TRBJ2-4; the D gene is possibly TRBD1 (5 bases). The CDR3 is made up of 12 amino acids. Germline CDR1 reads GTSNPN; CDR2 reads SVGIG (reference sequence). Trimming took off 1 base at V and 5 bases at J, with 6 bases between the two ends. The CDR3 loop reads CAWSGGQNIQYF. In DNA form, the CDR3 reads TGTGCCTGGAGTGGGGGCCAAAACATTCAGTACTTC. Full variable domain (outside the CDR3, taken from reference TRBV30 and TRBJ2-4): SQTIHQWPATLVQPVGSPLSLECTVEGTSNPNLYWYRQAAGRGLQLLFYSVGIGQISSEVPQNLSASRPQDRQFILSSKKLLLSDSGFYLCAWSGGQNIQYFGAGTRLSVL.

This chain uses TRBV27 with TRBJ1-5, with D hard to call. With 0 bases removed from V and 6 bases from J, the gap between germline ends came to 6 bases. CDR3 length equals 13 residues. Germline CDR1 is MNHEY and CDR2 is SMNVEV (reference sequence). CDR3 nucleotides: TGTGCCAGCAGTTTATCCCGGGTTCAGCCCCAGCATTTT. This codes for CASSLSRVQPQHF.

The chain uses TRBV7-2 and TRBJ2-1; D ambiguous. Per germline, CDR1 SGHTA and CDR2 FQGNSA. The CDR3 extends over 12 amino acids. V was shortened by 5 bases and J by 4 bases, with 6 bases between the two germline ends. This chain's CDR3 is CASSVDYNEQFF. CDR3 nucleotide sequence: TGTGCCAGCAGCGTAGATTACAATGAGCAGTTCTTC.

In this sample, this clonotype turned up many times. V gene TRBV18 combines with J gene TRBJ1-3, with D possibly being TRBD1 (5 bases). Trimming stripped 3 bases from V and 0 bases from J, with 9 bases between. Germline CDR1 reads KGHSH; CDR2 reads LQKENI. This CDR3 region has 15 residues. CDR3 region: CASSPLDSSGNTIYF. CDR3 nucleotide sequence: TGTGCCAGCTCACCCCTTGACAGCTCTGGAAACACCATATATTTT. Full variable domain (missing parts from reference TRBV18 and TRBJ1-3): NAGVMQNPRHLVRRRGQEARLRCSPMKGHSHVYWYRQLPEEGLKFMVYLQKENIIDESGMPKERFSAEFPKEGPSILRIQQVVRGDSAAYFCASSPLDSSGNTIYFGEGSWLTVV.

As for this clonotype: A read error is likely, as this CDR3 ends without the conserved phenylalanine or tryptophan. The rearrangement uses TRBV19 and TRBJ2-2; 7 nucleotides line up with TRBD2. The CDR3 consists of 17 residues. Germline loops: CDR1 LNHDA, CDR2 SQIVND (reference sequence). V shed 0 bases, J shed 3 bases, and the junction held 7 bases outside the gene matches. Here the CDR3 DNA reads TGTGCCAGTAGTATAGATTCCCGACTAGCTGACACCGGGGAGCTGTTTTTG. Translating it yields CASSIDSRLADTGELFL.

This clonotype occurred many times. This chain links TRBV6-2 or TRBV6-3 with TRBJ2-7; D is uncertain. The CDR3 runs 10 residues. V was clipped by 6 bases and J by 2 bases, with 2 bases between them. Looked up from germline, CDR1 is MNHEY and CDR2 is SVGEGT. CDR3 region: CASRAYEQYF. The CDR3, as DNA: TGTGCCAGCAGGGCCTACGAGCAGTACTTC.

This clonotype came up many times. The chain combines TRBV10-3 with TRBJ1-5; 7 bases line up with TRBD1. The CDR3 is 17 amino acids. The V and J ends lost 4 bases and 0 bases, in that order; junction bases with no gene match: 9. Germline V gives CDR1 ENHRY, CDR2 SYGVKD. CDR3 amino acids: CAISARDRGLSNQPQHF. Here the CDR3 DNA reads TGTGCCATCAGTGCCCGGGACAGAGGGCTTAGCAATCAGCCCCAGCATTTT.

This clonotype has only a few counts. V usage is TRBV28 and J usage is TRBJ2-7, with D maybe TRBD1 (6 bases). The germline gives CDR1 MDHEN, CDR2 SYDVKM. V was clipped by 6 bases and J by 2 bases, with 11 bases between them. The CDR3 loop spans 13 amino acids. The CDR3 sequence is CASSSGTTYEQYF. The CDR3 coding sequence is TGTGCCAGCAGCTCCGGGACAACCTACGAGCAGTACTTC.

CDR3 in DNA: TGTGCCATCAGTGTGGGCAGGGGCGGGGATACGCAGTATTTT. It translates to CAISVGRGGDTQYF. The V gene is TRBV10-3, the J gene TRBJ2-3, with a weak D call TRBD1 (6 bases). From germline, CDR1 is ENHRY and CDR2 SYGVKD. Trimming removed 4 bases at V and 6 bases at J, with 14 bases between. The CDR3 runs 14 residues.

This clonotype came up many times. In DNA form, the CDR3 reads TGTGCCACCAGTGAGAGCGGGGTTAGCACAGATACGCAGTATTTT. As protein: CATSESGVSTDTQYF. This chain connects TRBV24-1 to TRBJ2-3; 7 bases map to TRBD2. Trimming took 4 bases from V and 0 from J; bases not matched to a gene: 3. This CDR3 has 15 amino acids. Germline V gene data show CDR1 as KGHDR and CDR2 as SFDVKD.